Each of the 27 T cell receptor beta chains below was sequenced from the same sample in a study of blood T cell repertoires in COVID-19 (dated by TCRdb to the early 2020s). The protocol used for the library was the immunoSEQ multiplex PCR assay. What TCRdb holds here is the immuneACCESS table cut down to in-frame rearrangements. Part of the clones is not present; checked against another copy, under half of the missing clones reflect an unresolved V gene, and the others are unexplained. The sample table records 84,000 or so clones; approximately 80% of these occur just once. The ten largest clonotypes hold roughly 12% of the sample. Sequencing input: peripheral blood. Receptors were obtained from a woman aged 65 to 85 with active or convalescent COVID-19.

V is TRBV5-1 and J is TRBJ1-6; 11 nucleotides match TRBD1. The CDR3 is 15 residues long. The junction had 3 bases not matched to a gene; V was cut back by 2 bases and J by 8 bases. Germline CDR1 reads SGHRS; CDR2 reads YFSETQ. The CDR3 DNA is TGCGCCAGCAGCTTATGGGGACAGGGGGATTCACCCCTCCACTTT. As protein: CASSLWGQGDSPLHF.

V and J are TRBV6-5 and TRBJ1-4; 9 nucleotides align to TRBD1. Looked up from germline, CDR1 is MNHEY and CDR2 is SVGAGI. V was clipped by 6 bases and J by 10 bases; unmatched bases: 6. This CDR3 has 13 amino acids. The CDR3 region is CASRQGTGRKLFF. DNA for the CDR3: TGTGCCAGCAGACAAGGGACAGGGAGAAAACTGTTTTTT.

This clone is a singleton in its sample. The chain links TRBV6-5 to TRBJ2-7; 8 nucleotides line up with TRBD1. Looked up from germline, CDR1 is MNHEY and CDR2 is SVGAGI. The CDR3 is made up of 15 amino acids. V lost 6 bases to trimming and J lost 3 bases; unmatched junction nucleotides: 10. The CDR3 sequence: CASRATRDRSYEQYF. The CDR3 nucleotides are TGTGCCAGCAGAGCTACGAGGGACAGGAGCTACGAGCAGTACTTC.

The chain couples TRBV19 to TRBJ1-5, with D maybe TRBD1 (6 bases). V gave up 3 bases and J gave up 4 bases, with 19 bases separating them. Germline CDR1 is LNHDA and CDR2 is SQIVND (reference sequence). The CDR3 has 17 residues. The CDR3 sequence: CASSIRRGGSDNQPQHF. For the CDR3, the DNA is TGTGCCAGTAGTATCAGGAGGGGGGGAAGCGATAATCAGCCCCAGCATTTT.

This clone was recorded only once. V is TRBV7-9 and J is TRBJ2-7, with TRBD2 identical over 7 bases. Looked up from germline, CDR1 is SEHNR and CDR2 is FQNEAQ (reference sequence). This CDR3 has 13 residues. Trimming took 1 base from V and 9 from J; bases not matched to a gene: 6. CDR3 sequence: CASSLGGDYPQYF. The CDR3 DNA follows: TGTGCCAGCAGCTTAGGAGGGGACTATCCGCAGTACTTC.

The rearrangement joins TRBV12-3 or TRBV12-4 to TRBJ2-1, with a weak D call TRBD1 (7 bases). This CDR3 comprises 13 residues. The V end was cut by 3 bases, the J end by 9 bases, with 12 bases between. CDR3 in DNA: TGTGCCAGCAGTTTCCGACAGGGAGGTGAGCAGTTCTTC. Amino acids: CASSFRQGGEQFF.

The V call is TRBV7-2, the J call TRBJ2-3; a weak D match, TRBD2 (7 bases). The germline V and J ends were trimmed by 6 bases and 6 bases, with 16 bases remaining between them. CDR1 is SGHTA and CDR2 is FQGNSA in the germline V gene. CDR3 length: 14 amino acids. CDR3 nucleotides: TGTGCCAGCAGGCTTGGGGGGGCGTCGGATACGCAGTATTTT. Its translation is CASRLGGASDTQYF. Looking up the rest from reference TRBV7-2 and TRBJ2-3 gives the full variable domain: GAGVSQSPSNKVTEKGKDVELRCDPISGHTALYWYRQSLGQGLEFLIYFQGNSAPDKSGLPSDRFSAERTGGSVSTLTIQRTQQEDSAVYLCASRLGGASDTQYFGPGTRLTVL.

This clone was counted only a few times. The chain combines TRBV5-6 with TRBJ1-6; tentatively, D is TRBD1 (6 bases). The CDR3 runs to 15 residues. The germline gives CDR1 SGHDT, CDR2 YYEEEE. Trimming stripped 2 bases from V and 5 bases from J, with 11 bases between. This CDR3 reads CASSFGGANNSPLHF. CDR3 in DNA: TGTGCCAGCAGCTTTGGGGGCGCGAATAATTCACCCCTCCACTTT.

The genes are TRBV5-4 and TRBJ2-7; TRBD1 matches 8 bases. The junction had 12 bases not matched to a gene; V was cut back by 1 base and J by 3 bases. This CDR3 spans 17 amino acids. Looked up from germline, CDR1 is SGHNT and CDR2 is YYREEE (reference sequence). CDR3: CASSLPLLGQGDYEQYF. The DNA of the CDR3 is TGTGCCAGCAGCTTGCCCCTCCTAGGACAGGGAGACTACGAGCAGTACTTC. The variable domain in full, with the rest retrieved from reference TRBV5-4 and TRBJ2-7, is ETGVTQSPTHLIKTRGQQVTLRCSSQSGHNTVSWYQQALGQGPQFIFQYYREEENGRGNFPPRFSGLQFPNYSSELNVNALELDDSALYLCASSLPLLGQGDYEQYFGPGTRLTVT.

The V call is TRBV18, the J call TRBJ1-1, with a possible D match to TRBD1 (5 bases). Germline loops: CDR1 KGHSH, CDR2 LQKENI. The CDR3 totals 14 residues. V was trimmed by 6 bases and J by 1 base, leaving 12 bases between them. CDR3 region: CASSLGQRNTEAFF. As DNA, the CDR3 is TGTGCCAGCTCCTTGGGGCAGCGGAACACTGAAGCTTTCTTT.

CDR3 DNA: TGTGCCAGCACGCGGGGGGTGGCACCCCTCCACTTT. Residues: CASTRGVAPLHF. The V and J genes are TRBV12-3 or TRBV12-4 and TRBJ1-6; D perhaps matches TRBD1 (5 bases). The CDR3 totals 12 residues. V was cut by 7 bases and J by 11 bases, with 12 bases left in between.

The CDR3 nucleotides are TGTGCCAGCAGACCCCTCGGACAGGGGTCCCTGGATACGCAGTATTTT. This codes for CASRPLGQGSLDTQYF. The J gene is TRBJ2-3, the V gene TRBV2, with 9 bases matching TRBD1. This CDR3 has 16 residues. Germline V gives CDR1 SNHLY, CDR2 FYNNEI. V gave up 6 bases and J gave up 6 bases; unmatched junction bases: 13.

The chain employs TRBV3-1 (or the pseudogene TRBV3-2) and TRBJ2-5; perhaps TRBD1 as D (5 bases). In germline, CDR1 is LGHDT, CDR2 YNNKEL (reference sequence). V gave up 0 bases and J gave up 5 bases, with 13 bases separating them. The CDR3 length is 15 residues. CDR3 residues: CASSQDSWGRETQYF. The CDR3 region has the DNA TGTGCCAGCAGCCAAGATTCTTGGGGCAGGGAGACCCAGTACTTC.

The V gene is TRBV19, the J gene TRBJ2-7; 8 bases align to TRBD2. J was trimmed by 2 bases and V by 6 bases; bases with no gene match: 6. This CDR3 is 14 amino acids long. The germline gives CDR1 LNHDA, CDR2 SQIVND (reference sequence). The CDR3 nucleotides are TGTGCCAGTAGAGGCGGGGGGACCCCCTACGAGCAGTACTTC. This sequence encodes CASRGGGTPYEQYF. Full variable domain (remainder filled in from reference TRBV19 and TRBJ2-7): DGGITQSPKYLFRKEGQNVTLSCEQNLNHDAMYWYRQDPGQGLRLIYYSQIVNDFQKGDIAEGYSVSREKKESFPLTVTSAQKNPTAFYLCASRGGGTPYEQYFGPGTRLTVT.

J is TRBJ2-7 and V is TRBV18; perhaps TRBD2 as D (6 bases). The V gene's germline CDR1 is KGHSH and CDR2 LQKENI. The CDR3 has 14 amino acids. Trimming took 3 bases from V and 2 from J, leaving 11 bases between them. The CDR3 DNA follows: TGTGCCAGCTCACCCGGGACTGATGCCTACGAGCAGTACTTC. Translated: CASSPGTDAYEQYF.

The genes are TRBV6-2 or TRBV6-3 and TRBJ1-2; 8 bases fit TRBD1. Germline CDR1 reads MNHEY; CDR2 reads SVGEGT. This CDR3 comprises 18 residues. The J segment lost 4 bases and the V segment lost 7 bases, leaving 20 bases of the junction unmatched. CDR3 DNA sequence: TGTGCCAGCATCCCAGGTCCGGACAGGGAGTCTATCGTCTATGGCTACACCTTC. It translates to CASIPGPDRESIVYGYTF.

The chain is built from TRBV6-5 and TRBJ2-2; 7 bases agree with TRBD1. Germline V lookup: CDR1 MNHEY, CDR2 SVGAGI. The CDR3 contains 15 residues. The V gene end was trimmed by 5 bases and the J gene end by 6 bases; junction bases not matched to a gene: 9. In DNA form, the CDR3 reads TGTGCCAGCAGTATTCAGGGGGTTCAGTCCGGGGAGCTGTTTTTT. It encodes CASSIQGVQSGELFF.

J is TRBJ2-7 and V is TRBV5-4, with a weak D call TRBD1 (6 bases). Germline V gene sequence: CDR1 SGHNT, CDR2 YYREEE (reference sequence). V was trimmed by 2 bases and J by 9 bases, leaving 12 bases between them. The CDR3 is 12 residues long. The CDR3 sequence is CASSFDRSWQYF. The CDR3 coding sequence is TGTGCCAGCAGCTTCGACAGGAGTTGGCAGTACTTC.

V is TRBV6-5 and J is TRBJ1-6; D is unclear. Germline V gene data show CDR1 as MNHEY and CDR2 as SVGAGI. Between the trimmed V and J ends, which lost 2 bases and 10 bases, there was a span of 6 bases. The CDR3 consists of 12 residues. The CDR3 loop reads CASSYGESPLHF. The CDR3 DNA follows: TGTGCCAGCAGTTACGGGGAGTCACCCCTCCACTTT.

The V gene is TRBV20-1, the J gene TRBJ2-2; no clear D. CDR1 is DFQATT, CDR2 SNEGSKA, per germline (reference sequence). Trimming took off 3 bases at V and 6 bases at J, with 8 bases between the two ends. The CDR3 spans 12 residues. The CDR3 sequence: CSASYISGELFF. In DNA, the CDR3 is TGCAGTGCTAGTTATATTTCCGGGGAGCTGTTTTTT.

The chain joins TRBV2 to TRBJ2-3; 10 bases are shared with TRBD2. The trim removed 8 bases at V and 1 base at J, leaving 6 bases unmatched. The CDR3 spans 15 residues. CDR1 is SNHLY and CDR2 is FYNNEI in the germline V gene. For the CDR3, the DNA is TGTGCCAGCTCGAATCTAGCGGGGGGCACAGATACGCAGTATTTT. Protein: CASSNLAGGTDTQYF.

V and J are TRBV12-3 or TRBV12-4 and TRBJ1-1; TRBD1 is a possible D gene (6 bases). Trimming stripped 6 bases from V and 11 bases from J, with 19 bases between. The CDR3 is 13 amino acids. The CDR3 DNA reads TGTGCCAGCAGGAGGACAGATGGAGGTGTGGCTTTCTTT. Translated: CASRRTDGGVAFF.

This sequence joins TRBV29-1 and TRBJ2-7, with D perhaps matching TRBD1 (9 bases). The CDR3 totals 12 residues. Germline assignment: CDR1 SQVTM and CDR2 ANQGSEA. The CDR3 sequence: CSAGGQGYEQYF. The DNA of the CDR3 is TGCAGTGCGGGGGGACAGGGCTACGAGCAGTACTTC.

J is TRBJ1-1 and V is TRBV5-4; 9 nucleotides align to TRBD1. V lost 0 bases, J lost 5 bases, and 5 bases stayed unmatched. This CDR3 region has 15 residues. Germline assignment: CDR1 SGHNT and CDR2 YYREEE (reference sequence). The CDR3 sequence: CASSLDRGQKTEAFF. The DNA for the CDR3 is TGTGCCAGCAGCTTGGACAGGGGGCAGAAAACTGAAGCTTTCTTT.

This clone was seen a few times. The V and J genes are TRBV24-1 and TRBJ2-5, with TRBD1 matching over 7 bases. There are 14 residues in the CDR3. With V trimmed by 7 bases and J by 4 bases, 8 bases remained unmatched. Germline CDR1 is KGHDR and CDR2 is SFDVKD. This CDR3 reads CATRGRDSRETQYF. The CDR3 coding sequence is TGTGCCACCAGGGGCCGGGACAGCCGAGAGACCCAGTACTTC.

The chain uses TRBV2 and TRBJ1-4; weak D call: TRBD1 (5 bases). This CDR3 comprises 13 residues. Germline CDR1 and CDR2: SNHLY and FYNNEI. Trimming removed 8 bases from V and 6 bases from J, with 13 bases in between. The CDR3 protein is CASYQGTDEKLFF. CDR3 in DNA: TGTGCCAGCTACCAGGGAACGGATGAAAAACTGTTTTTT.

The V call is TRBV2, the J call TRBJ2-7; a possible D gene is TRBD1 (5 bases). This CDR3 is 12 amino acids long. CDR1 is SNHLY and CDR2 is FYNNEI in the germline V gene. Trimming removed 6 bases from V and 3 bases from J, with 9 bases in between. The CDR3 coding sequence is TGTGCCAGCAGGGCGGACAACTACGAGCAGTACTTC. It translates to CASRADNYEQYF.